One T cell receptor beta chain is described in this entry. Its matching antigen is unknown. This entry is derived from a study of T cell responses to AZD1222 COVID-19 vaccine. Findings and caveats of the study: Repertoires were obtained solely post-peak T cell response.

Germline CDR1 is GTSNPN and CDR2 is SVGIG (reference sequence). V shed 5 bases and J 4 bases; nucleotides not matched to a gene: 18. The CDR3 length is 17 residues. Assay used: immunoSEQ multiplex PCR; TCRdb lists only in-frame clones, some missing. The data contain 150,000 to 200,000 clones, about nine tenths of them singletons. The rearrangement uses TRBV30 and TRBJ2-7, with 9 bases identical to TRBD1. The source material was peripheral blood, sampled on day 0 of AZD1222 vaccination. The origin of this receptor is an adult in good health. DNA for the CDR3: TGTGCCTGGGACTCGGCCCTAGAACGGACAGGGGCGTACGAGCAGTACTTC. This codes for CAWDSALERTGAYEQYF.